The source of this T cell receptor (beta chain) is a study of blood T cell repertoires in COVID-19. Study at large: Collection of acute and convalescent COVID-19 samples took place in the United States, Italy and Spain. Sample material is recorded as cDNA or gDNA derived from T cells, B-cell-depleted T cells, or PBMCs.

Trimming removed 6 bases from V and 5 bases from J; junction bases left unmatched: 13. Germline V lookup: CDR1 MNHNY, CDR2 SVGAGI (reference sequence). The CDR3 length is 16 residues. Methods used by the authors: Estimated nucleated cell counts came from reference gene primer amplification. The repertoire was sequenced with immunoSEQ multiplex PCR; TCRdb's copy has only in-frame clones and lacks some. V and J calls and clone size come straight from that table; D and trimming were deduced from the DNA. This table holds 200,000 to 250,000 clones, 88% found once. Sequenced material: peripheral blood. This receptor was taken from a man aged 18 to 30 with active or convalescent COVID-19. The J gene is TRBJ1-1, the V gene TRBV6-6; 9 bases map to TRBD1. The CDR3 is CASSLPGQGGKTEAFF. CDR3 sequence (DNA): TGTGCCAGCAGCCTTCCGGGACAGGGAGGAAAAACTGAAGCTTTCTTT.